The source of this T cell receptor (beta chain) is a study of T-cell reconstitution after alpha-beta-depleted transplantation in children. The TCRbeta library was prepared with unique molecular identifiers. TCRdb used MiXCR to reprocess the PCR reads, holding one entry per CDR3 protein. Among around 4,500 distinct CDR3 sequences listed, approximately 19% were seen once. Note on this clonotype: Its antigen is still unknown.

Study findings and constraints: Counts and diversity of T cells one year after transplant came mostly from newly produced T cells. The study traced high day-60 TCRbeta diversity in some patients to surviving recipient T cells and thymic progenitors. Several hundred expanded graft clones reportedly gave rise to the alpha-beta T cells present about two months after transplant.

Sequenced here: PBMCs, mostly from graft donor cells, sampled 180 days after TCRalphabeta/CD19-depleted stem cell transplant. The receptor was isolated from a male patient aged 2-10 years who had a stem cell transplant for acute lymphoblastic leukemia, so the T cells may come from the graft donor.

CDR3 sequence reads: CASSPPWRSKEKLFF. The CDR3 DNA reads as TGTGCCAGCTCACCACCATGGAGGTCCAAAGAAAAACTGTTTTTT. The genes are TRBV18 and TRBJ1-4, with D unresolved. Germline V gives CDR1 KGHSH, CDR2 LQKENI. The CDR3 is 15 residues long. V lost 0 bases and J 8 bases, leaving 13 bases between the germline ends.